This passage covers 6 T cell receptor beta chains from one sample sequenced in a study of blood T cell repertoires in COVID-19. Repertoires were generated with immunoSEQ multiplex PCR, while TCRdb's copy carries only in-frame clones and drops some. The top ten hold roughly 2.9% of the sample, which has some 310,000 clones, under 90% seen once. Sequencing was performed on peripheral blood. All receptors come from a woman in her twenties or thirties with COVID-19, enrolled during active disease.

The chain is built from TRBV19 and TRBJ1-1; D call uncertain. Trimming took off 7 bases at V and 0 bases at J, with 3 bases between the two ends. The CDR3 consists of 11 residues. From germline, CDR1 is LNHDA and CDR2 SQIVND (reference sequence). Written as DNA, the CDR3 is TGTGCCAGTACGGTGAACACTGAAGCTTTCTTT. Protein product: CASTVNTEAFF.

The chain has TRBV5-6 and TRBJ1-1; D gene ambiguous. The germline V gene has CDR1 SGHDT and CDR2 YYEEEE. V was shortened by 1 base and J by 8 bases, with 12 bases between the two germline ends. The CDR3 spans 13 residues. CDR3 DNA sequence: TGTGCCAGCAGCTTGTGGGAGGGAGGGGAAGCTTTCTTT. It encodes CASSLWEGGEAFF.

The V gene is TRBV7-9, the J gene TRBJ1-4; no reliable D call. CDR3 length: 14 residues. V shed 5 bases and J shed 4 bases, with 11 bases lying between them. The germline V gene has CDR1 SEHNR and CDR2 FQNEAQ (reference sequence). CDR3 sequence reads: CASSPGSYNEKLFF. CDR3 nucleotides: TGTGCCAGCAGCCCCGGGTCCTATAATGAAAAACTGTTTTTT.

J is TRBJ1-6 and V is TRBV2; D is possibly TRBD1 (5 bases). The V and J ends lost 6 bases and 7 bases respectively, with 10 bases between them. This CDR3 is built from 13 residues. The germline gives CDR1 SNHLY, CDR2 FYNNEI. CDR3 amino acids: CASRKTENSPLHF. The CDR3 nucleotides read TGTGCCAGCAGGAAGACAGAAAATTCACCCCTCCACTTT.

The gene calls are TRBV29-1 and TRBJ2-3; D gene ambiguous. The length of the CDR3 is 13 residues. Looked up from germline, CDR1 is SQVTM and CDR2 is ANQGSEA. The CDR3 here is CCSLVRGTDTQYF. CDR3 DNA sequence: TGCTGCTCATTAGTACGGGGCACAGATACGCAGTATTTT.

The V and J genes are TRBV30 and TRBJ2-4; D unresolved. Per germline, CDR1 GTSNPN and CDR2 SVGIG (reference sequence). Trimming left V 7 bases short and J 0 bases short, with 13 bases between. The CDR3 spans 14 residues. The CDR3 sequence: CAYRVLIAKNIQYF. DNA of the CDR3: TGTGCCTACCGGGTTTTAATAGCCAAAAACATTCAGTACTTC.